Listed here are 23 T cell receptor beta chains from one sample, sequenced in a study of T-cell reconstitution after alpha-beta-depleted transplantation in children. TCRbeta library construction was performed incorporating unique molecular identifiers. TCRdb processed the PCR reads anew with MiXCR; each CDR3 protein has one entry. The repertoire consists of approximately 490,000 distinct CDR3 sequences, with about 10% occurring once and the leading ten covering about 2.1%. Source: PBMCs, taken before TCRalphabeta/CD19-depleted stem cell transplant. These receptor sequences come from a child aged 2 to 10 with inherited bone marrow failure, due to receive a stem cell transplant.

This clonotype was recorded at least ten times. This chain uses TRBV7-8 with TRBJ2-2; 16 bases map to TRBD2. Losses at the gene ends were 5 bases for V and 5 bases for J; bases not matched to a gene: 5. There are 17 residues in the CDR3. Germline V gene sequence: CDR1 SGHVS, CDR2 FQNEAQ. The CDR3 region is CASSALGLAGGTGELFF. The CDR3, as DNA: TGTGCCAGCAGCGCATTGGGACTAGCGGGAGGGACCGGGGAGCTGTTTTTT.

Ten or more counts support this clonotype. CDR3 bases: TGTGCCAGCAGCTTAGCGGGAGGGTCGGGCGAGCAGTACTTC. It yields the protein CASSLAGGSGEQYF. The J gene is TRBJ2-7, the V gene TRBV7-2; 7 bases match TRBD2. Looked up from germline, CDR1 is SGHTA and CDR2 is FQGNSA. Germline trimming cut 0 bases from V and 6 bases from J; bases unmatched to any gene: 5. This CDR3 has 14 amino acids.

This clonotype has more than one count but fewer than ten. This sequence joins TRBV9 and TRBJ1-3; D not certain. Germline V gives CDR1 SGDLS, CDR2 YYNGEE. V dropped 1 base and J dropped 2 bases, with 10 bases sitting between them. There are 15 residues in the CDR3. CDR3 amino acids: CASSVQAGAGNTIYF. The CDR3 DNA follows: TGTGCCAGCAGCGTACAGGCGGGAGCTGGAAACACCATATATTTT.

This clonotype was counted at least ten times. The V and J genes are TRBV5-6 and TRBJ2-5; D gene uncertain. The CDR3 has 12 amino acids. The V and J ends lost 1 base and 5 bases respectively, with 6 bases between them. Germline CDR1 SGHDT, CDR2 YYEEEE. CDR3 nucleotides: TGTGCCAGCAGCTTGCGGTCGGAGACCCAGTACTTC. Translated, it gives CASSLRSETQYF.

This clonotype appeared a single time. The gene calls are TRBV11-2 and TRBJ2-7; D is unclear. The V gene lost 0 bases and the J gene lost 7 bases, with 7 bases spanning the gap. This CDR3 has 12 amino acids. Germline V gene lookup returns CDR1 SGHAT and CDR2 FQNNGV. The CDR3 DNA sequence: TGTGCCAGCAGCTTAGATCTCGGAGAGCAGTACTTC. As protein: CASSLDLGEQYF.

This clonotype was observed a few times. The V gene is TRBV5-1, the J gene TRBJ2-3, with D possibly TRBD2 on 6 matching bases. V dropped 4 bases and J dropped 4 bases, with 19 bases sitting between them. Looked up from germline, CDR1 is SGHRS and CDR2 is YFSETQ. The CDR3 has 16 amino acids. The CDR3 reads CASSPDQRVSPDTQYF. The CDR3 nucleotides read TGCGCCAGCAGCCCGGACCAGCGGGTCTCTCCAGATACGCAGTATTTT.

This clonotype was seen many times. J is TRBJ2-5 and V is TRBV24-1, with TRBD1 matching over 8 bases. Germline V CDR1 and CDR2: KGHDR, SFDVKD. The V gene end was trimmed by 9 bases and the J gene end by 5 bases; junction bases not matched to a gene: 10. This CDR3 is 14 amino acids long. CDR3 DNA: TGTGCCACCGGAGAGACAGGGGCTGAGGAGACCCAGTACTTC. It specifies CATGETGAEETQYF.

This clonotype has just a few counts. J is TRBJ2-3 and V is TRBV7-2, with D possibly called TRBD1 or TRBD2 (6 bases each). V lost 6 bases, J lost 2 bases, and 24 bases lay in between. Germline V gene data show CDR1 as SGHTA and CDR2 as FQGNSA. The CDR3 is 18 amino acids. CDR3 coding DNA: TGTGCCAGCAGTCCCAAACGGGGGCTAGACGCGGTCACAGATACGCAGTATTTT. Residues: CASSPKRGLDAVTDTQYF. The full variable domain, its missing parts supplied by reference TRBV7-2 and TRBJ2-3, is GAGVSQSPSNKVTEKGKDVELRCDPISGHTALYWYRQSLGQGLEFLIYFQGNSAPDKSGLPSDRFSAERTGGSVSTLTIQRTQQEDSAVYLCASSPKRGLDAVTDTQYFGPGTRLTVL.

This clonotype was seen only a few times. This chain uses TRBV4-1 with TRBJ2-7, with 10 bases identical to TRBD2. Germline V gene lookup returns CDR1 MGHRA and CDR2 YSYEKL. Trimming took 3 bases from V and 2 from J; bases not matched to a gene: 10. This CDR3 comprises 17 residues. For the CDR3, the DNA is TGCGCCAGCAGCCACCGCGTCAAGCGGGAGGGGGCCTACGAGCAGTACTTC. Protein: CASSHRVKREGAYEQYF.

Ten or more counts support this clonotype. V and J are TRBV28 and TRBJ1-3; D call uncertain. Germline assignment: CDR1 MDHEN and CDR2 SYDVKM. Trimming shortened V by 6 bases and J by 4 bases, and 16 bases separated the two germline ends. The CDR3 is 15 residues long. The CDR3 protein is CASRPPDSEGNTIYF. The CDR3 nucleotides read TGTGCCAGCAGGCCACCCGATTCAGAGGGAAACACCATATATTTT. Using reference TRBV28 and TRBJ1-3 for the parts outside the CDR3, the full variable domain is DVKVTQSSRYLVKRTGEKVFLECVQDMDHENMFWYRQDPGLGLRLIYFSYDVKMKEKGDIPEGYSVSREKKERFSLILESASTNQTSMYLCASRPPDSEGNTIYFGEGSWLTVV.

In this sample, this clonotype turned up many times. The V gene is TRBV7-9, the J gene TRBJ1-4; D gene unclear. The CDR3 has 14 residues. V gave up 2 bases and J gave up 0 bases, with 4 bases separating them. CDR1 and CDR2 from the germline V gene are SEHNR and FQNEAQ (reference sequence). The CDR3 DNA sequence: TGTGCCAGCAGCTTACAGGCAACTAATGAAAAACTGTTTTTT. Translation: CASSLQATNEKLFF.

This clonotype has at least ten counts. The chain is built from TRBV6-2 or TRBV6-3 and TRBJ2-7, with 7 bases identical to TRBD1. Germline V gene sequence: CDR1 MNHEY, CDR2 SVGEGT. There are 12 residues in the CDR3. V lost 8 bases, J lost 1 base, and 2 bases stayed unmatched. The CDR3 protein is CASEGQSYEQYF. CDR3 nucleotide sequence: TGTGCCAGCGAGGGACAGTCCTACGAGCAGTACTTC.

Many counts were recorded for this clonotype. The V call is TRBV7-7, the J call TRBJ2-1, with 9 bases that match TRBD2. This CDR3 has 13 amino acids. CDR1 is SSHAT, CDR2 FNYEAQ, per germline (reference sequence). Trimming removed 3 bases from V and 10 bases from J; junction bases left unmatched: 4. The CDR3 nucleotides read TGTGCCAGCAGCTTCGCGACTAGCGGCGAGCAGTTCTTC. It is translated as CASSFATSGEQFF. Full variable domain (outside the CDR3, taken from reference TRBV7-7 and TRBJ2-1): GAGVSQSPRYKVTKRGQDVTLRCDPISSHATLYWYQQALGQGPEFLTYFNYEAQPDKSGLPSDRFSAERPEGSISTLTIQRTEQRDSAMYRCASSFATSGEQFFGPGTRLTVL.

Points on this clonotype: It may be a read error: a sequence one base away is much more abundant. This chain links TRBV20-1 with TRBJ2-7; D is undetermined. CDR1 and CDR2 from the germline V gene are DFQATT and SNEGSKA (reference sequence). This CDR3 region has 15 residues. CDR3 protein: CCARDLAAPWDEQYF. CDR3 nucleotides: TGCTGTGCTAGAGATCTGGCGGCCCCCTGGGACGAGCAGTACTTC.

Ten or more counts support this clonotype. V gene TRBV6-5 combines with J gene TRBJ2-2; no reliable D call. This CDR3 has 15 amino acids. Deletions cut 2 bases from V and 0 bases from J, with 7 bases between. Looked up from germline, CDR1 is MNHEY and CDR2 is SVGAGI. Written as DNA, the CDR3 is TGTGCCAGCAGTTACCAGCGTCCGAACACCGGGGAGCTGTTTTTT. The encoded protein is CASSYQRPNTGELFF.

V and J are TRBV5-4 and TRBJ2-7, with TRBD2 as a possible D gene (6 bases). CDR1 is SGHNT and CDR2 is YYREEE in the germline V gene (reference sequence). Trimming removed 4 bases at V and 1 base at J, with 12 bases between. CDR3 size: 14 residues. CDR3 DNA: TGTGCCAGCAGCCCCCGGGACTGGTCCTACGAGCAGTACTTC. Translating gives CASSPRDWSYEQYF.

About this clonotype itself: This may be a read error: a much more frequent sequence differs by one nucleotide. V and J are TRBV27 and TRBJ1-2; 11 nucleotides agree with TRBD1. Germline loops: CDR1 MNHEY, CDR2 SMNVEV (reference sequence). CDR3 size: 14 residues. In nucleotides, the CDR3 is TGTGCCAGCAGTTGGGGACAGGGGGACTATGGCTGCACCTTC. It yields the protein CASSWGQGDYGCTF.

The sample holds many counts of this clonotype. The CDR3 loop is CASSRSGLNEQYF. The CDR3 coding sequence is TGTGCCAGCAGTCGCTCAGGACTGAACGAGCAGTACTTC. V gene TRBV12-3 or TRBV12-4 combines with J gene TRBJ2-7, with a weak D call TRBD2 (5 bases). The CDR3 runs to 13 residues. With 5 bases removed from V and 5 bases from J, the gap between germline ends came to 13 bases.

V gene TRBV29-1 combines with J gene TRBJ1-1; D remains ambiguous. The V gene lost 8 bases and the J gene lost 2 bases, with 9 bases spanning the gap. The V gene's germline CDR1 is SQVTM and CDR2 ANQGSEA. The CDR3 has 11 amino acids. The chain's CDR3 is CSSRLNTEAFF. For the CDR3, the DNA is TGCAGCTCACGACTTAACACTGAAGCTTTCTTT.

In its sample, this clonotype was seen many times. The CDR3: CASSLDSSGSGADTQYF. The CDR3 coding sequence is TGTGCCAGCAGCTTAGACAGTAGCGGGAGTGGTGCAGATACGCAGTATTTT. The chain uses TRBV11-2 and TRBJ2-3, with 9 bases matching TRBD2. The trim removed 0 bases at V and 4 bases at J, leaving 8 bases unmatched. The CDR3 has 17 amino acids. CDR1 is SGHAT, CDR2 FQNNGV, per germline.

This clonotype has at least ten counts. The chain uses TRBV12-3 or TRBV12-4 and TRBJ2-3, with TRBD1 identical over 9 bases. The CDR3 contains 14 residues. V was pared by 6 bases and J by 5 bases, with 6 bases of the junction left unmatched. This CDR3 reads CASSTGGGGDTQYF. CDR3 in DNA: TGTGCCAGCAGCACAGGGGGCGGCGGAGATACGCAGTATTTT.

This clonotype was recorded at least ten times. This chain links TRBV6-5 with TRBJ2-3; TRBD2 is a possible D gene (5 bases). Germline V gene sequence: CDR1 MNHEY, CDR2 SVGAGI. V was shortened by 4 bases and J by 9 bases, with 20 bases between the two germline ends. CDR3 length equals 15 residues. In DNA, the CDR3 is TGTGCCAGCAGTTCATCATTGCGGAGGTTATGGACGCAGTATTTT. Amino acid sequence: CASSSSLRRLWTQYF.

The chain joins TRBV20-1 to TRBJ2-1; TRBD2 matches 15 bases. J lost 8 bases, V lost 6 bases, and 23 bases had no gene match. This CDR3 region has 20 residues. CDR1 is DFQATT and CDR2 is SNEGSKA in the germline V gene (reference sequence). CDR3 residues: CSAKSPLGLAGGPSGDEQFF. In nucleotides, the CDR3 is TGCAGTGCCAAATCCCCTCTGGGACTAGCGGGAGGCCCATCGGGCGATGAGCAGTTCTTC.